This record looks at one T cell receptor (beta chain) sequence and its context. Unsorted samples, those not sorted, used 84 million or so PBMCs for genomic DNA. Per germline, CDR1 SNHLY and CDR2 FYNNEI. The CDR3 runs 14 residues. V lost 8 bases, J lost 0 bases, and 11 bases lay in between. This entry is derived from a study of shared clonotypes between healthy human individuals. The repertoire was sequenced with immunoSEQ multiplex PCR; TCRdb's copy has only in-frame clones and lacks some. The sample has about 470,000 clones; roughly 80% are singletons. The chain joins TRBV2 to TRBJ1-5; D is undetermined. The TCR comes from a woman aged 40 to 49 in good health. Some clones in this sample may be carry-over from other donors' samples. Input material: PBMCs. The CDR3 DNA reads as TGTGCCAGCCGTGGAACTATTAGCAATCAGCCCCAGCATTTT. This encodes CASRGTISNQPQHF. The full variable domain, completed using reference TRBV2 and TRBJ1-5, is EPEVTQTPSHQVTQMGQEVILRCVPISNHLYFYWYRQILGQKVEFLVSFYNNEISEKSEIFDDQFSVERPDGSNFTLKIRSTKLEDSAMYFCASRGTISNQPQHFGDGTRLSIL.